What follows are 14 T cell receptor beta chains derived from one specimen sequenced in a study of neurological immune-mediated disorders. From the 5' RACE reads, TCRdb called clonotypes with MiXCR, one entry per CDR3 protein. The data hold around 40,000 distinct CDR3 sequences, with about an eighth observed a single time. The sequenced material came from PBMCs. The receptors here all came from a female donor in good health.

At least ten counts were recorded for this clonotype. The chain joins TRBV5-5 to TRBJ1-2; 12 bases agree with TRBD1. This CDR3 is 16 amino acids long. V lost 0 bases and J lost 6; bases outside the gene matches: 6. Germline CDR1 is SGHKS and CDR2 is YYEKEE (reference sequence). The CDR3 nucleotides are TGTGCCAGCAGCTTGGCCCCGGGACAGGGGGCCGATGGCTACACCTTC. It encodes CASSLAPGQGADGYTF.

The CDR3 DNA sequence: TGTGCCAGCAGTCCCACTCGGACGGCTATCTCTGGAAACACCATATATTTT. Translation: CASSPTRTAISGNTIYF. This rearrangement joins TRBV6-6 to TRBJ1-3; D unclear. Trimming left V 5 bases short and J 0 bases short, with 17 bases between. CDR1 and CDR2 from the germline V gene are MNHNY and SVGAGI (reference sequence). The CDR3 extends over 17 amino acids.

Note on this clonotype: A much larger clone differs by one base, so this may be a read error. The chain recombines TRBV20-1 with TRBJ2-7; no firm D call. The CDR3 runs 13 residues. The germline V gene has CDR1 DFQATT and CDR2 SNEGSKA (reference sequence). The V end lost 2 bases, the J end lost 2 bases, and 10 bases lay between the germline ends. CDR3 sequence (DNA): TGCAGTGCTAGAACAGACCGTCCCTACGAGCAGTACTTC. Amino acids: CSARTDRPYEQYF.

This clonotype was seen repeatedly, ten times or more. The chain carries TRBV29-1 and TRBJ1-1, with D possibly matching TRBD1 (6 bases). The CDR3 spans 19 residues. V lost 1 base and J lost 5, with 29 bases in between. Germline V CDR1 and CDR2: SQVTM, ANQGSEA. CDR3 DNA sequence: TGCAGCGTTGAAGCTTTGGGGGGGCGCGTGGCCTCCAAGAGTACTGAAGCTTTCTTT. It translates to CSVEALGGRVASKSTEAFF.

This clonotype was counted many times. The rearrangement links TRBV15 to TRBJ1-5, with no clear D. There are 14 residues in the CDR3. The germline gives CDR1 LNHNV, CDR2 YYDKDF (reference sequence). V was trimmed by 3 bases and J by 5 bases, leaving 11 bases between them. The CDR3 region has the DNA TGTGCCACCAGCAGCGGCCAGCCAGATCAGCCCCAGCATTTT. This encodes CATSSGQPDQPQHF. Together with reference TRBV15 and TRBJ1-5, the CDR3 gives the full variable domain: DAMVIQNPRYQVTQFGKPVTLSCSQTLNHNVMYWYQQKSSQAPKLLFHYYDKDFNNEADTPDNFQSRRPNTSFCFLDIRSPGLGDTAMYLCATSSGQPDQPQHFGDGTRLSIL.

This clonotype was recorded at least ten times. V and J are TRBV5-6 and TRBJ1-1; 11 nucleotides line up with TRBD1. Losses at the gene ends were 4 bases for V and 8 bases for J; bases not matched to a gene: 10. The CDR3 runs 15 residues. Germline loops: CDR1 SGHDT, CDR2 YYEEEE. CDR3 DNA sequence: TGTGCCAGCAGCCACCGGACAGGGGGCGCTCCCGAAGCTTTCTTT. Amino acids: CASSHRTGGAPEAFF.

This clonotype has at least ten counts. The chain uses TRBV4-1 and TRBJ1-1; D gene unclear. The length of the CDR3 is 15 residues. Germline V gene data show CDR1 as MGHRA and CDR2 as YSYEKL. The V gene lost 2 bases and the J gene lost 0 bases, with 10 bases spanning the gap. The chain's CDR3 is CASSQWVGMNTEAFF. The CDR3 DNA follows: TGCGCCAGCAGCCAATGGGTGGGAATGAACACTGAAGCTTTCTTT.

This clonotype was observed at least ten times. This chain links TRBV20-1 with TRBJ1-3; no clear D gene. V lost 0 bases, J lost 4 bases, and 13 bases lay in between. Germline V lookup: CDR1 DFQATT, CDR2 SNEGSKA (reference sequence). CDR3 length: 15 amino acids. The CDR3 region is CSARERRLSGNTIYF. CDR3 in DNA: TGCAGTGCTAGAGAAAGAAGGTTGTCGGGAAACACCATATATTTT.

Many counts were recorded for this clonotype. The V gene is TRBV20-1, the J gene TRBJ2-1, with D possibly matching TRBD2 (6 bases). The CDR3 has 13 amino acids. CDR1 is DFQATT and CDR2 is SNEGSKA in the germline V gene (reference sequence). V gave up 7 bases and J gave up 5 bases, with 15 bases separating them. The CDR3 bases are TGCAGTGGTTACTGGCGGGATAACAATGAGCAGTTCTTC. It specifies CSGYWRDNNEQFF.

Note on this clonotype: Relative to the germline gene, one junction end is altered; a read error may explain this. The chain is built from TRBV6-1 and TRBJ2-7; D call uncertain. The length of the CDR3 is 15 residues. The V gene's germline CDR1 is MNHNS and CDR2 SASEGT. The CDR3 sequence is CASSGTWTRNNDQHF. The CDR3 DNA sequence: TGTGCCAGCAGTGGAACTTGGACGAGAAATAACGATCAGCACTTC.

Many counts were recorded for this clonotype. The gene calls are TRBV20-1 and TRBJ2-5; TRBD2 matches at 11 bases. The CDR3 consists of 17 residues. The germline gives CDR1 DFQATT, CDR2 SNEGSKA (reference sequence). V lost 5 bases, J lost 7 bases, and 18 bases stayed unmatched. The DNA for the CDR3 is TGCAGTGCTGATACTCCCGGGACTAGCGGACCAAGGGGGACCCAGTACTTC. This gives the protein CSADTPGTSGPRGTQYF.

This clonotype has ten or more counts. The CDR3 sequence: CASSQQGKADEQFF. Written as DNA, the CDR3 is TGTGCCAGCAGCCAACAGGGAAAAGCCGATGAGCAGTTCTTC. The genes are TRBV21-1 and TRBJ2-1; the D call of TRBD1 is as the table states it, not checked on the DNA. TRBV21-1 is labeled a pseudogene. The CDR3 is made up of 14 amino acids.

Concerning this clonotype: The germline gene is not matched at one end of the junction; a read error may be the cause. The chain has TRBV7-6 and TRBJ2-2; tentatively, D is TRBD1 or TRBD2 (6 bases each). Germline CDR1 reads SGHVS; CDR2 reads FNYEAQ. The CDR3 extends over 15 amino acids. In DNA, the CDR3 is TGTGCCAGCAGCGCGTGGGGGGCGAATACCGGGGAGCTGTTTTTT. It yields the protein CASSAWGANTGELFF.

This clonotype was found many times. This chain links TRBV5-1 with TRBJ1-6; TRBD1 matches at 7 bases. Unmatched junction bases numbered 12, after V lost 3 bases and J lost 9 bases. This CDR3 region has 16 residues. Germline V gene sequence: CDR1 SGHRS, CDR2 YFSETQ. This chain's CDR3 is CASSSPDRDRGSPLHF. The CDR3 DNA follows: TGCGCCAGCAGCTCCCCCGACAGGGACCGAGGTTCACCCCTCCACTTT.